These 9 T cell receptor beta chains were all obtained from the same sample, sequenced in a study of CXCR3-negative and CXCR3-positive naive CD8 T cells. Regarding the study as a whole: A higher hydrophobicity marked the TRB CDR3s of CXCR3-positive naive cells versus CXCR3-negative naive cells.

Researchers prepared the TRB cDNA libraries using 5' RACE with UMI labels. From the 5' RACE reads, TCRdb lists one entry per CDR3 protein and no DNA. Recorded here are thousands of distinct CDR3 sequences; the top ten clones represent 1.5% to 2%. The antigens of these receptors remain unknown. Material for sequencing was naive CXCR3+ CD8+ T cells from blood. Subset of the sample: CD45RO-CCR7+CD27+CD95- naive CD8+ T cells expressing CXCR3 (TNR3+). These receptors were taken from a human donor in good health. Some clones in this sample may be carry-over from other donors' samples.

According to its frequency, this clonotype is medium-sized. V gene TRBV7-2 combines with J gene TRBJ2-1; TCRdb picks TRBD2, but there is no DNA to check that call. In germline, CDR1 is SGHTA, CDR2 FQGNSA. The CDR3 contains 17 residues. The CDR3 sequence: CASSLMGSGGSYNEQFF.

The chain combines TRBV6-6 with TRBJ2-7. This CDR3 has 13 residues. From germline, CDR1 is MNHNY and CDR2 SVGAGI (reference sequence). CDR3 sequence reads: CASSYSLAYEQYF.

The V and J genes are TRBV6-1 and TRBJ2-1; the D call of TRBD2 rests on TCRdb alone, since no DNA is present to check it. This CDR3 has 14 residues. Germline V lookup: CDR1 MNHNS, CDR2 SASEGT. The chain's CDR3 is CASRSGATYNEQFF.

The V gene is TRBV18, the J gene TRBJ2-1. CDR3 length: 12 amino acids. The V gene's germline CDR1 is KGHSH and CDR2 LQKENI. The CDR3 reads CASSPRNNEQFF.

The CDR3 loop reads CASSQVAARAGPTEAFF. The chain combines TRBV3-1 with TRBJ1-1; TCRdb's assignment of TRBD1 cannot be checked, as there is no DNA. The germline CDR1 and CDR2 sequences are LGHDT and YNNKEL (reference sequence). The CDR3 extends over 17 amino acids.

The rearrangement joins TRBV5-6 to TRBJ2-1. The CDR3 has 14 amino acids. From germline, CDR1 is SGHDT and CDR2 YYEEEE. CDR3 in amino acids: CASSPENLANEQFF. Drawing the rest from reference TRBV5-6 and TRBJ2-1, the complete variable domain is DAGVTQSPTHLIKTRGQQVTLRCSPKSGHDTVSWYQQALGQGPQFIFQYYEEEERQRGNFPDRFSGHQFPNYSSELNVNALLLGDSALYLCASSPENLANEQFFGPGTRLTVL.

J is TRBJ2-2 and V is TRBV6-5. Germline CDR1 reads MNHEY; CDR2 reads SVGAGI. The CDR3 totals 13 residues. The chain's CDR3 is CASRKPMSGELFF.

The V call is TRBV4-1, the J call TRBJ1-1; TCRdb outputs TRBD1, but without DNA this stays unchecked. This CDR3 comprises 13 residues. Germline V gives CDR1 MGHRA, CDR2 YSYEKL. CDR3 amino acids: CASSPGQNTEAFF.

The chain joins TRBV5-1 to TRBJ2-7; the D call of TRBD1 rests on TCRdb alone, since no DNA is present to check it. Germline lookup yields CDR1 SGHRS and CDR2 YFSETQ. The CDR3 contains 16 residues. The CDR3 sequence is CASSFPRTGDSYEQYF. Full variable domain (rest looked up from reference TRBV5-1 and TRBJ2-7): KAGVTQTPRYLIKTRGQQVTLSCSPISGHRSVSWYQQTPGQGLQFLFEYFSETQRNKGNFPGRFSGRQFSNSRSEMNVSTLELGDSALYLCASSFPRTGDSYEQYFGPGTRLTVT.